A single TCR beta chain is shown here with its context. The sample is drawn from a study of cytomegalovirus exposure and HLA in healthy donors. The V and J ends lost 4 bases and 10 bases, in that order; junction bases with no gene match: 1. This CDR3 comprises 12 residues. Germline V gives CDR1 MGHRA, CDR2 YSYEKL. The PCR had 60 Vbeta and 13 Jbeta primers. Measured with immunoSEQ multiplex PCR; TCRdb has only the in-frame clones, and not every one. The sample has around 160,000 clones, roughly 65% seen once; the top ten hold less than 5%. The chain joins TRBV4-1 to TRBJ2-1, with 10 bases matching TRBD2. Sequencing was carried out using PBMCs. This receptor was identified in a woman younger than 30 in good health and CMV-seropositive. The CDR3 sequence: CASSLLAGEQFF. Written as DNA, the CDR3 is TGCGCCAGCAGCCTACTAGCGGGAGAGCAGTTCTTC.